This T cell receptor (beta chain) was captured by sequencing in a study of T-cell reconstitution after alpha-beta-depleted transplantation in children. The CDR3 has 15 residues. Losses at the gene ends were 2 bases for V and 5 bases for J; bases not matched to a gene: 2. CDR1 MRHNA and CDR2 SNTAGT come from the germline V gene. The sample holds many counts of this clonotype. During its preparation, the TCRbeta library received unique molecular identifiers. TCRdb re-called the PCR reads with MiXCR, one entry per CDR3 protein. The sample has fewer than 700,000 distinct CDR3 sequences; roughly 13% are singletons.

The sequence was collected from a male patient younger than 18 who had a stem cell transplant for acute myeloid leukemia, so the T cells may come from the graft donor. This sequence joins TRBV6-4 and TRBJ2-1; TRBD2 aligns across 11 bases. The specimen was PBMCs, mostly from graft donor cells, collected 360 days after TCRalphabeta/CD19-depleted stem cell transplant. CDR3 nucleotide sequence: TGTGCCAGCAGTGACCCTAGCGGGGGGAACAATGAGCAGTTCTTC. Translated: CASSDPSGGNNEQFF.